What follows are 22 T cell receptor beta chains derived from one specimen sequenced in a study of T cell responses to AZD1222 COVID-19 vaccine. Libraries were prepared by immunoSEQ multiplex PCR; TCRdb keeps only in-frame clonotypes and omits some of them. This sample has fewer than 150,000 clones, with roughly 93% found just once. The sequencing here drew on peripheral blood, taken on day 0 of AZD1222 vaccination. Every receptor here comes from an adult in good health.

J is TRBJ1-2 and V is TRBV2; 7 bases match TRBD1. Per germline, CDR1 SNHLY and CDR2 FYNNEI. This CDR3 contains 12 residues. Germline trimming cut 9 bases from V and 4 bases from J; bases unmatched to any gene: 5. The CDR3 sequence is CARSGDSYGYTF. For the CDR3, the DNA is TGTGCCAGGAGCGGGGACAGCTATGGCTACACCTTC.

This chain joins TRBV7-9 and TRBJ2-2; D is unresolved. Per the germline V gene, CDR1 is SEHNR and CDR2 is FQNEAQ (reference sequence). There are 14 residues in the CDR3. Trimming stripped 5 bases from V and 3 bases from J, with 10 bases between. The CDR3 region is CASSPRADTGELFF. The CDR3 DNA sequence: TGTGCCAGCAGCCCCCGGGCCGACACCGGGGAGCTGTTTTTT.

CDR3 amino acids: CASSKVPPTERACGELFF. The CDR3 DNA is TGTGCCAGCAGCAAAGTCCCCCCAACGGAGCGGGCCTGCGGGGAGCTGTTTTTT. The V and J genes are TRBV21-1 and TRBJ2-2; the table's D call TRBD2 went unverified against the DNA. TRBV21-1 is labeled a pseudogene. The CDR3 loop spans 18 amino acids.

The gene calls are TRBV7-9 and TRBJ2-3; 7 bases are shared with TRBD1. The J segment lost 5 bases and the V segment lost 5 bases, leaving 7 bases of the junction unmatched. Germline CDR1 reads SEHNR; CDR2 reads FQNEAQ (reference sequence). The CDR3 loop spans 14 amino acids. This CDR3 reads CASSKHRGVDTQYF. CDR3 bases: TGTGCCAGCAGCAAGCACAGGGGAGTAGATACGCAGTATTTT.

The chain employs TRBV2 and TRBJ1-1, with D unclear. Trimming removed 8 bases from V and 1 base from J, with 17 bases in between. Per germline, CDR1 SNHLY and CDR2 FYNNEI. The CDR3 runs 15 residues. CDR3 in DNA: TGTGCCAGCGGATTGGATTGGGGTTCGAACACTGAAGCTTTCTTT. It translates to CASGLDWGSNTEAFF. Full variable domain (missing parts from reference TRBV2 and TRBJ1-1): EPEVTQTPSHQVTQMGQEVILRCVPISNHLYFYWYRQILGQKVEFLVSFYNNEISEKSEIFDDQFSVERPDGSNFTLKIRSTKLEDSAMYFCASGLDWGSNTEAFFGQGTRLTVV.

The chain uses TRBV19 and TRBJ2-3; unclear D gene. Per the germline V gene, CDR1 is LNHDA and CDR2 is SQIVND (reference sequence). Trimming cost V 4 bases and J 6 bases, with 11 bases left between them. The CDR3 has 13 residues. This chain's CDR3 is CASSTLTTDTQYF. The CDR3 DNA reads as TGTGCCAGTAGTACTCTGACAACGGATACGCAGTATTTT. Together with reference TRBV19 and TRBJ2-3, the CDR3 gives the full variable domain: DGGITQSPKYLFRKEGQNVTLSCEQNLNHDAMYWYRQDPGQGLRLIYYSQIVNDFQKGDIAEGYSVSREKKESFPLTVTSAQKNPTAFYLCASSTLTTDTQYFGPGTRLTVL.

The rearrangement joins TRBV27 to TRBJ1-2, with a tentative D call TRBD1 (5 bases). V was pared by 1 base and J by 4 bases, with 13 bases between. The V gene's germline CDR1 is MNHEY and CDR2 SMNVEV (reference sequence). The CDR3 totals 15 residues. CDR3 sequence reads: CASSLYRGATYGYTF. The CDR3 DNA follows: TGTGCCAGCAGTTTATACCGGGGCGCGACCTATGGCTACACCTTC.

The table lists this clone with a few counts. The J gene is TRBJ1-1, the V gene TRBV3-1 (or the pseudogene TRBV3-2), with no clear D. The CDR3 has 18 residues. The germline gives CDR1 LGHDT, CDR2 YNNKEL (reference sequence). The V end lost 4 bases, the J end lost 4 bases, and 25 bases lay between the germline ends. CDR3 nucleotides: TGTGCCAGCAGCCTTGACCCCGGGTCCTTATATTCGGCCACTGAAGCTTTCTTT. Protein sequence: CASSLDPGSLYSATEAFF.

The chain links TRBV27 to TRBJ1-6; 8 positions match TRBD1. V dropped 7 bases and J dropped 10; count of bases not matched to a gene: 12. The CDR3 is 15 residues long. Per germline, CDR1 MNHEY and CDR2 SMNVEV (reference sequence). The CDR3 reads CASTLGAGGRSPLHF. The CDR3 bases are TGTGCCAGCACCCTAGGGGCAGGGGGCCGGTCACCCCTCCACTTT.

The J gene is TRBJ1-1, the V gene TRBV6-1; no firm D call. This CDR3 has 15 residues. The V and J ends lost 2 bases and 0 bases respectively, with 10 bases between them. Germline V gene sequence: CDR1 MNHNS, CDR2 SASEGT. The CDR3 DNA sequence: TGTGCCAGCAGTGAATTCGGGCCCGTGAACACTGAAGCTTTCTTT. Amino acid sequence: CASSEFGPVNTEAFF.

The V gene is TRBV7-6, the J gene TRBJ1-1, with a tentative D call TRBD1 (6 bases). The ends were cut back, 0 bases at V and 1 base at J, with 21 bases in the middle. Germline lookup yields CDR1 SGHVS and CDR2 FNYEAQ. The CDR3 contains 19 residues. Here the CDR3 reads CASSLAEVTGFGTNTEAFF. Here the CDR3 DNA reads TGTGCCAGCAGCTTAGCAGAAGTAACAGGGTTCGGAACGAACACTGAAGCTTTCTTT. Supplemented by reference TRBV7-6 and TRBJ1-1, the full variable domain reads GAGVSQSPRYKVTKRGQDVALRCDPISGHVSLYWYRQALGQGPEFLTYFNYEAQQDKSGLPNDRFSAERPEGSISTLTIQRTEQRDSAMYRCASSLAEVTGFGTNTEAFFGQGTRLTVV.

The chain couples TRBV9 to TRBJ1-2, with a tentative D call TRBD1 (5 bases). Trimming took off 4 bases at V and 4 bases at J, with 23 bases between the two ends. Per germline, CDR1 SGDLS and CDR2 YYNGEE. The CDR3 is 17 residues long. CDR3: CASSSGRGAEVGYGYTF. The CDR3 DNA reads TGTGCCAGCAGCTCAGGTCGTGGGGCCGAAGTGGGCTATGGCTACACCTTC.

The V and J genes are TRBV4-1 and TRBJ2-3; D not certain. Trimming removed 0 bases at V and 3 bases at J, with 7 bases between. This CDR3 region has 14 residues. Germline V gives CDR1 MGHRA, CDR2 YSYEKL. The CDR3, as DNA: TGCGCCAGCAGCCAAGAGGAAATGACAGATACGCAGTATTTT. Amino acids: CASSQEEMTDTQYF.

The gene calls are TRBV4-1 and TRBJ1-1; D call uncertain. The germline CDR1 and CDR2 sequences are MGHRA and YSYEKL. The CDR3 extends over 14 amino acids. Trimming cost V 0 bases and J 6 bases, with 11 bases left between them. The CDR3 DNA is TGCGCCAGCAGCCAAGATCTCCTAAAAGCTGAAGCTTTCTTT. Its protein product is CASSQDLLKAEAFF.

The V and J genes are TRBV24-1 and TRBJ2-1; perhaps D is TRBD1 or TRBD2 (5 bases each). CDR3 length: 13 amino acids. V dropped 4 bases and J dropped 6 bases, with 9 bases sitting between them. Germline V gene data show CDR1 as KGHDR and CDR2 as SFDVKD. The CDR3 sequence is CATSDGAGNEQFF. The CDR3 DNA reads TGTGCCACCAGTGACGGGGCGGGCAATGAGCAGTTCTTC.

The J gene is TRBJ2-2, the V gene TRBV3-1 (or the pseudogene TRBV3-2), with D possibly being TRBD2 (5 bases). The CDR3 loop spans 15 amino acids. V lost 4 bases and J 4 bases, leaving 13 bases between the germline ends. CDR1 LGHDT and CDR2 YNNKEL come from the germline V gene (reference sequence). The CDR3 region has the DNA TGTGCCAGCAGCCCTAAATTAAGCGGCACCGGGGAGCTGTTTTTT. Amino acid sequence: CASSPKLSGTGELFF.

This clone was seen just once. V gene TRBV6-5 combines with J gene TRBJ1-2, with D possibly being TRBD1 (5 bases). Germline lookup yields CDR1 MNHEY and CDR2 SVGAGI. Deletions cut 6 bases from V and 3 bases from J, with 17 bases between. The CDR3 totals 15 residues. This CDR3 reads CASRLTGSRDYGYTF. The CDR3 DNA sequence: TGTGCCAGCAGGCTCACGGGCTCCAGGGACTATGGCTACACCTTC.

The genes are TRBV9 and TRBJ1-5; maybe TRBD1 (6 bases). Trimming removed 0 bases at V and 7 bases at J, with 11 bases between. The CDR3 loop spans 14 amino acids. Germline-derived CDR1 and CDR2 are SGDLS and YYNGEE. CDR3 DNA: TGTGCCAGCAGCGTAGCTCCGCAGGGGCAGCCCCAGCATTTT. This gives the protein CASSVAPQGQPQHF. The whole variable domain, remainder taken from reference TRBV9 and TRBJ1-5, is DSGVTQTPKHLITATGQRVTLRCSPRSGDLSVYWYQQSLDQGLQFLIQYYNGEERAKGNILERFSAQQFPDLHSELNLSSLELGDSALYFCASSVAPQGQPQHFGDGTRLSIL.

The V call is TRBV15, the J call TRBJ2-7; D call uncertain. CDR1 and CDR2 from the germline V gene are LNHNV and YYDKDF (reference sequence). V was shortened by 3 bases and J by 3 bases, with 12 bases between the two germline ends. The CDR3 covers 14 residues. CDR3 in amino acids: CATSRAMRDYEQYF. The CDR3 DNA reads as TGTGCCACCAGCAGGGCGATGAGAGACTACGAGCAGTACTTC. Full variable domain (outside the CDR3, taken from reference TRBV15 and TRBJ2-7): DAMVIQNPRYQVTQFGKPVTLSCSQTLNHNVMYWYQQKSSQAPKLLFHYYDKDFNNEADTPDNFQSRRPNTSFCFLDIRSPGLGDTAMYLCATSRAMRDYEQYFGPGTRLTVT.

The chain carries TRBV7-9 and TRBJ1-4, with 7 bases lining up with TRBD1. With 5 bases clipped from V and 4 bases from J, the junction kept 7 bases outside the gene matches. The V gene's germline CDR1 is SEHNR and CDR2 FQNEAQ (reference sequence). CDR3 length equals 15 residues. DNA for the CDR3: TGTGCCAGCAGCCCCAGAACAGGGGTTAATGAAAAACTGTTTTTT. Translation gives CASSPRTGVNEKLFF.

CDR3 region: CASSQGGYEQYF. DNA of the CDR3: TGTGCCAGCAGCCAGGGGGGGTACGAGCAGTACTTC. The chain couples TRBV6-5 to TRBJ2-7; TRBD1 or TRBD2 may be the D gene (7 bases each). This CDR3 region has 12 residues. The germline gives CDR1 MNHEY, CDR2 SVGAGI. The germline V and J ends were trimmed by 6 bases and 4 bases, with 10 bases remaining between them.

The chain links TRBV3-1 (or the pseudogene TRBV3-2) to TRBJ1-5; D is unresolved. Germline CDR1 reads LGHDT; CDR2 reads YNNKEL (reference sequence). The CDR3 covers 13 residues. Deletions cut 0 bases from V and 7 bases from J, with 7 bases between. In DNA, the CDR3 is TGTGCCAGCAGCCAAGATCTTCGGCAGCCCCAGCATTTT. Its translation is CASSQDLRQPQHF.